This TCR beta chain was sequenced during a study of T-cell reconstitution after alpha-beta-depleted transplantation in children. Overall study results and limits: By about two months after transplant, alpha-beta T cells reportedly arose from several hundred graft clones that had expanded.

This clonotype was detected many times. Its specificity is not known. The CDR3 consists of 12 residues. The germline V gene has CDR1 SGHRS and CDR2 YFSETQ. V dropped 3 bases and J dropped 0 bases, with 1 base sitting between them. Preparation of the TCRbeta library involved a method that used unique molecular identifiers. TCRdb recomputed calls from the PCR reads with MiXCR, one row per CDR3 protein. The profile shows about 980,000 distinct CDR3 sequences, about 30% of them singletons. Sample: PBMCs, mostly from graft donor cells, taken 360 days after TCRalphabeta/CD19-depleted stem cell transplant. The receptor was derived from a boy under two years old who had a stem cell transplant for SCID, so the T cells may come from the graft donor. V usage is TRBV5-1 and J usage is TRBJ2-1, with D unresolved. The CDR3 spells CASSYSYNEQFF. CDR3 DNA: TGCGCCAGCAGCTACTCCTACAATGAGCAGTTCTTC. The whole variable domain, remainder taken from reference TRBV5-1 and TRBJ2-1, is KAGVTQTPRYLIKTRGQQVTLSCSPISGHRSVSWYQQTPGQGLQFLFEYFSETQRNKGNFPGRFSGRQFSNSRSEMNVSTLELGDSALYLCASSYSYNEQFFGPGTRLTVL.